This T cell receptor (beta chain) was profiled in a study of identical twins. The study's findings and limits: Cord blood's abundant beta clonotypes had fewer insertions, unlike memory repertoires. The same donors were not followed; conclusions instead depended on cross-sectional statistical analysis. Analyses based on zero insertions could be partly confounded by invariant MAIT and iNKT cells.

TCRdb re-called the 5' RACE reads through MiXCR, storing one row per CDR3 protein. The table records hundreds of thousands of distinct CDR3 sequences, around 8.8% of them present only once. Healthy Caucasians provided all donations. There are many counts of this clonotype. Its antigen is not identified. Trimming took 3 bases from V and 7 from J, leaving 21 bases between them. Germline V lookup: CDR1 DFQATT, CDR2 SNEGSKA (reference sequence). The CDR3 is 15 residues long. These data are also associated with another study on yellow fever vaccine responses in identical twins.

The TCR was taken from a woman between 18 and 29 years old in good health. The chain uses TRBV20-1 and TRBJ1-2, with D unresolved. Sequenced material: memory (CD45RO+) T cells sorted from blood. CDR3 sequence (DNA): TGCAGTGCTAGCGAGTCCAAAGGGTGGGGAGTTGGCTACACCTTC. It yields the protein CSASESKGWGVGYTF.